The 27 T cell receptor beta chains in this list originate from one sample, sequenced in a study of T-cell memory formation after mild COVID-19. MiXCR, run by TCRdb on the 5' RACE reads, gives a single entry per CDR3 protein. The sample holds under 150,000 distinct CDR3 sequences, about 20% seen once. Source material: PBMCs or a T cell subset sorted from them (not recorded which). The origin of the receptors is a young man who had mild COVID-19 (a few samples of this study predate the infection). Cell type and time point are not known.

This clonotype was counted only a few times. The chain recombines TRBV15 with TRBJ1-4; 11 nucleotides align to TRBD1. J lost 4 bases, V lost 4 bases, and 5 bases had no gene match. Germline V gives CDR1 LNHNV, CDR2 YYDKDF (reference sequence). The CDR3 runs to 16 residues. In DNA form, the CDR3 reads TGTGCCACCAGCAACCGGGACAGGGGGTATAATGAAAAACTGTTTTTT. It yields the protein CATSNRDRGYNEKLFF.

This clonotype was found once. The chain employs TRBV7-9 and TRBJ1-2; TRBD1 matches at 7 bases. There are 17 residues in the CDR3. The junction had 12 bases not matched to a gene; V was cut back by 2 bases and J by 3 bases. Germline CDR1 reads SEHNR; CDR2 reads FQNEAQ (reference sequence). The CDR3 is CASSLMRTRQGDYGYTF. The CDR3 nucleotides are TGTGCCAGCAGCTTAATGAGGACCCGACAGGGCGACTATGGCTACACCTTC.

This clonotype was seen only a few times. CDR3: CASSAPGQGFDEQFF. CDR3 nucleotides: TGCGCCAGCAGCGCTCCGGGACAGGGTTTTGATGAGCAGTTCTTC. V and J are TRBV5-1 and TRBJ2-1; 9 nucleotides align to TRBD1. Germline-derived CDR1 and CDR2 are SGHRS and YFSETQ. This CDR3 is 15 amino acids long. Losses at the gene ends were 4 bases for V and 8 bases for J; bases not matched to a gene: 10.

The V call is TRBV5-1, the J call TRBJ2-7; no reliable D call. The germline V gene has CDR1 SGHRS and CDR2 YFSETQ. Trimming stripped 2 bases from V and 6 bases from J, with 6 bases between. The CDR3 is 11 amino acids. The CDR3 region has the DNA TGCGCCAGCAGCTTAAACCCCGAGCAGTACGTC. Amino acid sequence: CASSLNPEQYV.

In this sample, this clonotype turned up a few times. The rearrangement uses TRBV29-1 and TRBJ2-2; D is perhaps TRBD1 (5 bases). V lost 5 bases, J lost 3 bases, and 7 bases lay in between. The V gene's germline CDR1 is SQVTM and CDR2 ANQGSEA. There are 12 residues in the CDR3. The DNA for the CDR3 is TGCAGCGTTACAGGTTACACCGGGGAGCTGTTTTTT. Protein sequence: CSVTGYTGELFF.

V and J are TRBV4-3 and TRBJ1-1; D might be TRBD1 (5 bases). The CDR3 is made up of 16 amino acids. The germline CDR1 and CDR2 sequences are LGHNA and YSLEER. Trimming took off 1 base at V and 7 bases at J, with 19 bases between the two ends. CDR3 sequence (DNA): TGCGCCAGCAGCCAAGTGCCCGGACACGTATGGGATGAAGCTTTCTTT. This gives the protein CASSQVPGHVWDEAFF.

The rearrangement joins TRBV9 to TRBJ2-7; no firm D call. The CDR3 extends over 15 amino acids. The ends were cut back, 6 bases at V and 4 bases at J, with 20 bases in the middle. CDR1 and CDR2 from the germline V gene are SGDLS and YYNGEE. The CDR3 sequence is CASTIGATPHYEQYF. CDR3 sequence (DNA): TGTGCCAGCACCATCGGTGCCACCCCCCATTACGAGCAGTACTTC.

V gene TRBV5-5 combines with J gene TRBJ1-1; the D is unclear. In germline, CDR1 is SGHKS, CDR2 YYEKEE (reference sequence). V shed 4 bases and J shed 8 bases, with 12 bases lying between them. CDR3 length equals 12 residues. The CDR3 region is CASSGLEAEAFF. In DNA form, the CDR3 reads TGTGCCAGCAGCGGTTTGGAAGCAGAAGCTTTCTTT.

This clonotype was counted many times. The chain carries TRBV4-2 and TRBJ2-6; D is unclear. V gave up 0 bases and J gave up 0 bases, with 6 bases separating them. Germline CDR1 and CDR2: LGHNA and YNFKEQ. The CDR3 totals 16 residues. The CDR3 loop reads CASSQDTGSGANVLTF. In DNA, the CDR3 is TGTGCCAGCAGCCAAGATACCGGCTCTGGGGCCAACGTCCTGACTTTC.

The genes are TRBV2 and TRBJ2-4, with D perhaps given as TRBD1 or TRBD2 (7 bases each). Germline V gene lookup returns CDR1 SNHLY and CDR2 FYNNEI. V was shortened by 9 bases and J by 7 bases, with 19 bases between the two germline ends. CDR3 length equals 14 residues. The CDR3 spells CARQDTGEGNIQYF. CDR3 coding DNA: TGTGCCAGGCAGGACACAGGGGAGGGGAACATTCAGTACTTC.

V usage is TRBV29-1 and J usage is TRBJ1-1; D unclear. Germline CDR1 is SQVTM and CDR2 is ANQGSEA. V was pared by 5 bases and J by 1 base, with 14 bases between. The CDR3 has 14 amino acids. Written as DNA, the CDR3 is TGCAGCGTTTACCCCATACACGAGAACACTGAAGCTTTCTTT. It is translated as CSVYPIHENTEAFF. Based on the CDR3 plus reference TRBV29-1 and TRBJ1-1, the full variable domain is SAVISQKPSRDICQRGTSLTIQCQVDSQVTMMFWYRQQPGQSLTLIATANQGSEATYESGFVIDKFPISRPNLTFSTLTVSNMSPEDSSIYLCSVYPIHENTEAFFGQGTRLTVV.

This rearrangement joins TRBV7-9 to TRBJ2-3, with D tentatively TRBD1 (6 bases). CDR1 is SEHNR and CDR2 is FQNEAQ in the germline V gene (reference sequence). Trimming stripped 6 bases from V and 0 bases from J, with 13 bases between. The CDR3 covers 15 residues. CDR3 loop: CASRIPGHSTDTQYF. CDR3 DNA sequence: TGTGCCAGCAGGATCCCGGGACACAGCACAGATACGCAGTATTTT. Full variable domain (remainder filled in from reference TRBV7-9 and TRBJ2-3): DTGVSQNPRHKITKRGQNVTFRCDPISEHNRLYWYRQTLGQGPEFLTYFQNEAQLEKSRLLSDRFSAERPKGSFSTLEIQRTEQGDSAMYLCASRIPGHSTDTQYFGPGTRLTVL.

The CDR3: CASSVGGVSTDTQYF. In nucleotides, the CDR3 is TGTGCCAGCAGCGTTGGAGGGGTAAGCACAGATACGCAGTATTTT. The J gene is TRBJ2-3, the V gene TRBV9; D may be TRBD2 (6 bases). V shed 2 bases and J shed 0 bases, with 10 bases lying between them. Germline V gene lookup returns CDR1 SGDLS and CDR2 YYNGEE. CDR3 length: 15 residues.

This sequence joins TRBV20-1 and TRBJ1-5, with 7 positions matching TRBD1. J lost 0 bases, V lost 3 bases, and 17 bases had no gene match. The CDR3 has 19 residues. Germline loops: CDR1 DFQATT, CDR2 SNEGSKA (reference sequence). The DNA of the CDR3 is TGCAGTGCTAGGGACCACCTAAGGGACAGAGCTAATAGCAATCAGCCCCAGCATTTT. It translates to CSARDHLRDRANSNQPQHF.

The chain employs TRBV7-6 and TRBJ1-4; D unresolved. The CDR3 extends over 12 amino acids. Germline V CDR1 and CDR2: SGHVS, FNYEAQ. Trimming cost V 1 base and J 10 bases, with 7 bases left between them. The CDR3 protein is CASSLEGGKLFF. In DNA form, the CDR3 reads TGTGCCAGCAGCTTAGAGGGAGGAAAACTGTTTTTT.

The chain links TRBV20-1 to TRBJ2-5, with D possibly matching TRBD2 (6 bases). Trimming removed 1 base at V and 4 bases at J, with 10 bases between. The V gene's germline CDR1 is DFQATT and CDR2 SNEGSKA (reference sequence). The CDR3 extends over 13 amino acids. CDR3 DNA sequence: TGCAGTGCTAGAGGGCTTAGCGGAGAGACCCAGTACTTC. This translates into CSARGLSGETQYF.

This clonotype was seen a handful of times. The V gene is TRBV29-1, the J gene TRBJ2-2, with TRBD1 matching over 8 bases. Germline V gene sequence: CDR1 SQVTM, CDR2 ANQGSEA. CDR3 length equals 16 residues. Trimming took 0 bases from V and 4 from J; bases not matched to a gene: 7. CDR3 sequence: CSVEERTGSGTGELFF. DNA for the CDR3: TGCAGCGTTGAAGAACGGACAGGGTCGGGCACCGGGGAGCTGTTTTTT.

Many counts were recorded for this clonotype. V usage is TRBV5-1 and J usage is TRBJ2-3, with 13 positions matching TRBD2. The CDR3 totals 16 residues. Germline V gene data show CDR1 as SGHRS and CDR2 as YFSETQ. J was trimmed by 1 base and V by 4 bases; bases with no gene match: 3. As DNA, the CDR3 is TGCGCCAGCAGCCCCGGACTAGCGGGGGGCACAGATACGCAGTATTTT. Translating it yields CASSPGLAGGTDTQYF.

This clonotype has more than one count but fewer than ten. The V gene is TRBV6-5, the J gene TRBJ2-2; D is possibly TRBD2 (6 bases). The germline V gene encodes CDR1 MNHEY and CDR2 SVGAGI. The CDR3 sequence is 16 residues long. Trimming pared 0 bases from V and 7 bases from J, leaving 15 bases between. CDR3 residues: CASSYSGGVTNGELFF. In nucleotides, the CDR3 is TGTGCCAGCAGTTACTCTGGCGGGGTGACCAACGGGGAGCTGTTTTTT.

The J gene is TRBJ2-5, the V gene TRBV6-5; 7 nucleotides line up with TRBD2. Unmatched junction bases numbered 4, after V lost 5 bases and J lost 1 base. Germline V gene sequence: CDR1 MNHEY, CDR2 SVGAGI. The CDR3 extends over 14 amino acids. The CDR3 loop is CASSQSSGQETQYF. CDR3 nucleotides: TGTGCCAGCAGTCAGTCTAGCGGCCAAGAGACCCAGTACTTC.

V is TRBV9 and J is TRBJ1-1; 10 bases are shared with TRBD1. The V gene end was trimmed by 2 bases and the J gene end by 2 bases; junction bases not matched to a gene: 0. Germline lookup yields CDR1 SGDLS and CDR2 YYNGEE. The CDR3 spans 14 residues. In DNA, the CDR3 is TGTGCCAGCAGCGTGACAGGGGGCAACACTGAAGCTTTCTTT. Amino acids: CASSVTGGNTEAFF.

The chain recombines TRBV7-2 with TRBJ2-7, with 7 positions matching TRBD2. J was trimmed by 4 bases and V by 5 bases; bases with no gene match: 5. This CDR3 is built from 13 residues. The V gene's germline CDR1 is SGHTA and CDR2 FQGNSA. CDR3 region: CASSRGVLYEQYF. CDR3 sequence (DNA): TGTGCCAGCAGCCGGGGGGTACTGTACGAGCAGTACTTC.

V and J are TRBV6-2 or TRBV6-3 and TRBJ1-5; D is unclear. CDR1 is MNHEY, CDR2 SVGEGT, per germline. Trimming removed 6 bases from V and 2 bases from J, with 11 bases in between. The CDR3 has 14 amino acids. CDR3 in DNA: TGTGCCAGCAGACCTACAGTGCGCAATCAGCCCCAGCATTTT. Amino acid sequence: CASRPTVRNQPQHF.

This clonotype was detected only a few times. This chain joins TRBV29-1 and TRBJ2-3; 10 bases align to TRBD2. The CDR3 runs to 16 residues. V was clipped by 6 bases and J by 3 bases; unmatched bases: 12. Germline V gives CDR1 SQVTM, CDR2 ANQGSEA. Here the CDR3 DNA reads TGCAGCGTGACGCAGGGTAGCGGGGGGACGACAGATACGCAGTATTTT. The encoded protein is CSVTQGSGGTTDTQYF.

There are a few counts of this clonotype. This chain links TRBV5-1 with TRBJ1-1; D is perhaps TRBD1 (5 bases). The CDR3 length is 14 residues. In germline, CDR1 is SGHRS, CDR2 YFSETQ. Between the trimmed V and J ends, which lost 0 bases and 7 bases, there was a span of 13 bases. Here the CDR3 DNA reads TGCGCCAGCAGCTTGGCAGGGCCTGCGAGTGAAGCTTTCTTT. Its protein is CASSLAGPASEAFF.

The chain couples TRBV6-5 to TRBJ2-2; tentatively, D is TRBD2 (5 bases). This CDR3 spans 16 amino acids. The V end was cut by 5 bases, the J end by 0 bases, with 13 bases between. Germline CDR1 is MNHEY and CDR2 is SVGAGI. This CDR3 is CASSNTAATNTGELFF. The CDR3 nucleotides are TGTGCCAGCAGTAACACAGCGGCCACGAACACCGGGGAGCTGTTTTTT.

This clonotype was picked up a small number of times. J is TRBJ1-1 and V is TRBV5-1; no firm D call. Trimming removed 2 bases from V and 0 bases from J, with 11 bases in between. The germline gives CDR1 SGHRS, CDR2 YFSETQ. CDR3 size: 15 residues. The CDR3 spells CASSFSGSMNTEAFF. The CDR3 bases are TGCGCCAGCAGCTTCAGCGGAAGCATGAACACTGAAGCTTTCTTT.